The T cell receptor beta chain described here comes from a study of T-cell reconstitution after alpha-beta-depleted transplantation in children. Study-wide results and limits: T cells produced anew were the main source of T-cell counts and diversity one year after transplant. Approximately two months post-transplant, alpha-beta T cells reportedly originated from several hundred expanded graft clones. Surviving recipient cells, namely T cells and thymic progenitors, were the source of high day-60 TCRbeta diversity in some patients.

It was with unique molecular identifiers that the TCRbeta library was prepared. TCRdb re-called the PCR reads through MiXCR, storing one row per CDR3 protein. The sample has over 90,000 distinct CDR3 sequences, approximately 5.4% seen once; the top ten hold 5.5% to 7%. Germline V CDR1 and CDR2: SGHTA, FQGNSA. The CDR3 runs to 15 residues. Trimming took off 6 bases at V and 2 bases at J, with 13 bases between the two ends. Note on this clonotype: Its antigen is unidentified.

The chain uses TRBV7-2 and TRBJ2-2, with D possibly being TRBD1 (5 bases). Sequences were derived from PBMCs, mostly from graft donor cells, sampled 60 days after TCRalphabeta/CD19-depleted stem cell transplant. This clonotype was obtained from a female patient under 10 years old who had a stem cell transplant for Fanconi anemia, so the T cells may come from the graft donor. The CDR3 DNA is TGTGCCAGCAGTACCACATGGGGCAACACCGGGGAGCTGTTTTTT. Translation gives CASSTTWGNTGELFF.